This T cell receptor beta chain was recovered during a study of blood T cells in healthy people across ages. The germline CDR1 and CDR2 sequences are WNHNN and SYGVQD (reference sequence). The CDR3 runs to 16 residues. V was trimmed by 4 bases and J by 3 bases, leaving 15 bases between them. Then a second PCR, running roughly 6 to 11 cycles, was carried out with a sample-barcoded 5' primer and a J-beta primer mix. TCRdb re-analysed the 5' RACE reads in MiXCR, keeping a single row per CDR3 protein. The sample consists of over a million distinct CDR3 sequences, roughly 59% of them appearing once. The sequenced material came from blood. The V and J genes are TRBV10-1 and TRBJ2-2; the D gene is possibly TRBD2 (6 bases). This clonotype originated in a man younger than 30 in good health. In nucleotides, the CDR3 is TGCGCCAGCAGTGCCACGGGGGAGCCCGACACCGGGGAGCTGTTTTTT. Protein sequence: CASSATGEPDTGELFF.